These 17 T cell receptor beta chains originate from one sample sequenced in a study of graft-versus-host responses after intestinal transplantation. Clones were read by immunoSEQ multiplex PCR, and TCRdb kept only the in-frame ones, dropping some. The repertoire consists of some 45,000 clones, with over 75% occurring once and the leading ten covering under 4.5%. Sequencing used PBMCs, obtained 524 days after transplant. These TCRs come from a human patient who received an intestinal transplant, so some T cells may come from the graft donor.

The chain links TRBV19 to TRBJ1-1; D gene unclear. Germline V CDR1 and CDR2: LNHDA, SQIVND (reference sequence). CDR3 length: 15 amino acids. V shed 5 bases and J shed 6 bases, with 19 bases lying between them. The CDR3 DNA follows: TGTGCCAGTAGTCCATCGGGCAGGCCGGCGTCTGAAGCTTTCTTT. Translating it yields CASSPSGRPASEAFF.

This chain joins TRBV6-1 and TRBJ2-4, with 9 bases lining up with TRBD1. The germline V gene has CDR1 MNHNS and CDR2 SASEGT. The CDR3 extends over 21 amino acids. With 0 bases clipped from V and 0 bases from J, the junction kept 15 bases outside the gene matches. CDR3 sequence: CASSEAGQGRVGSLAKNIQYF. CDR3 DNA: TGTGCCAGCAGTGAAGCCGGACAGGGGAGGGTTGGAAGCCTAGCCAAAAACATTCAGTACTTC.

The chain uses TRBV27 and TRBJ2-7, with 8 positions matching TRBD1. V lost 3 bases, J lost 6 bases, and 4 bases stayed unmatched. Germline V gene sequence: CDR1 MNHEY, CDR2 SMNVEV (reference sequence). CDR3 size: 13 residues. The DNA of the CDR3 is TGTGCCAGCAGTTTCGCAGGGGGCCCCGAGCAGTACTTC. Protein: CASSFAGGPEQYF.

The CDR3 DNA reads as TGTGCCAGCAGCTTAGCTTTGACAGGGTATTGGACTGAAGCTTTCTTT. This translates into CASSLALTGYWTEAFF. V gene TRBV11-2 combines with J gene TRBJ1-1; 7 nucleotides agree with TRBD1. CDR1 and CDR2 from the germline V gene are SGHAT and FQNNGV. V gave up 1 base and J gave up 5 bases; unmatched junction bases: 10. The CDR3 runs to 16 residues.

The rearrangement links TRBV27 to TRBJ2-7; D is possibly TRBD1 or TRBD2 (5 bases each). CDR1 is MNHEY, CDR2 SMNVEV, per germline (reference sequence). The germline V and J ends were trimmed by 0 bases and 0 bases, with 9 bases remaining between them. The CDR3 loop spans 15 amino acids. In DNA, the CDR3 is TGTGCCAGCAGTTTATCGCCAGGGAGCTCCTACGAGCAGTACTTC. Protein product: CASSLSPGSSYEQYF.

The CDR3, as DNA: TGTGTCACTCGAGTACGGAGGGCCCTCGGGACAGATACGCAGTATTTT. Protein: CVTRVRRALGTDTQYF. The chain combines TRBV7-8 with TRBJ2-3, with a weak D call TRBD2 (6 bases). Germline lookup yields CDR1 SGHVS and CDR2 FQNEAQ. The CDR3 length is 16 residues.

This chain joins TRBV27 and TRBJ1-4, with TRBD1 as a possible D gene (6 bases). Germline V gene sequence: CDR1 MNHEY, CDR2 SMNVEV (reference sequence). V shed 1 base and J shed 0 bases, with 18 bases lying between them. The CDR3 runs to 19 residues. In DNA, the CDR3 is TGTGCCAGCAGTTTATATGGGGGGCGGAAGTTTGCAACTAATGAAAAACTGTTTTTT. Translation gives CASSLYGGRKFATNEKLFF.

This clone is a singleton in its sample. The chain couples TRBV6-1 to TRBJ1-3; D might be TRBD1 (5 bases). The CDR3 has 13 amino acids. The V end was cut by 9 bases, the J end by 0 bases, with 9 bases between. CDR1 MNHNS and CDR2 SASEGT come from the germline V gene. This CDR3 is CASRQFSGNTIYF. The CDR3 nucleotides read TGTGCCAGTAGACAGTTCTCTGGAAACACCATATATTTT.

V gene TRBV30 combines with J gene TRBJ1-3; D unclear. The CDR3 contains 12 residues. Deletions cut 4 bases from V and 3 bases from J, with 7 bases between. CDR1 is GTSNPN and CDR2 is SVGIG in the germline V gene (reference sequence). CDR3 loop: CAWMAGGNTIYF. The CDR3 DNA is TGTGCCTGGATGGCGGGTGGAAACACCATATATTTT.

The chain recombines TRBV6-1 with TRBJ2-7; no reliable D call. V was cut by 4 bases and J by 2 bases, with 18 bases left in between. The germline V gene has CDR1 MNHNS and CDR2 SASEGT. The CDR3 contains 16 residues. CDR3 region: CASSVDGRRPTYEQYF. DNA for the CDR3: TGTGCCAGCAGTGTAGACGGTCGCCGTCCCACCTACGAGCAGTACTTC.

The gene calls are TRBV7-3 and TRBJ2-3; TRBD2 might be the D (6 bases). The germline V gene encodes CDR1 SGHTA and CDR2 FQGTGA. V was trimmed by 4 bases and J by 0 bases, leaving 11 bases between them. There are 15 residues in the CDR3. CDR3: CASSSRGQSTDTQYF. The CDR3, as DNA: TGTGCCAGCAGCTCGCGGGGCCAAAGCACAGATACGCAGTATTTT.

This chain joins TRBV30 and TRBJ1-2, with 9 bases fitting TRBD1. From germline, CDR1 is GTSNPN and CDR2 SVGIG (reference sequence). This CDR3 region has 14 residues. Trimming cost V 4 bases and J 8 bases; bases outside gene matches: 11. CDR3 loop: CAWTRPGQGPGYTF. The CDR3 region has the DNA TGTGCCTGGACTCGTCCGGGACAGGGACCCGGCTACACCTTC.

The rearrangement joins TRBV4-2 to TRBJ1-2, with D possibly TRBD1 on 5 matching bases. CDR1 LGHNA and CDR2 YNFKEQ come from the germline V gene. V was trimmed by 1 base and J by 4 bases, leaving 13 bases between them. There are 15 residues in the CDR3. Here the CDR3 reads CASSQAPGRFYGYTF. The CDR3 DNA reads as TGTGCCAGCAGCCAAGCTCCGGGACGCTTCTATGGCTACACCTTC.

CDR3 DNA: TGTGCCAGCAGCCCCGGGACCTATGGCTACACCTTC. Translation gives CASSPGTYGYTF. The J gene is TRBJ1-2, the V gene TRBV9; D may be TRBD1 (5 bases). Germline assignment: CDR1 SGDLS and CDR2 YYNGEE. The CDR3 sequence is 12 residues long. Trimming removed 4 bases from V and 4 bases from J, with 8 bases in between.

J is TRBJ2-7 and V is TRBV4-2; 9 nucleotides align to TRBD1. Germline V CDR1 and CDR2: LGHNA, YNFKEQ. The V gene end was trimmed by 5 bases and the J gene end by 5 bases; junction bases not matched to a gene: 10. The CDR3 is made up of 15 amino acids. CDR3 coding DNA: TGTGCCAGCAGCTTGGTTGGACAGGGGAACGACGAGCAGTACTTC. It codes for CASSLVGQGNDEQYF.

The chain employs TRBV5-6 and TRBJ2-7; no reliable D call. Germline values: CDR1 SGHDT, CDR2 YYEEEE. V gave up 0 bases and J gave up 7 bases, with 17 bases separating them. The CDR3 sequence is 15 residues long. The CDR3 coding sequence is TGTGCCAGCAGCTTGGGCCTTAGGGTACTTGGGGAGCAGTACTTC. This gives the protein CASSLGLRVLGEQYF.

The chain is built from TRBV5-1 and TRBJ2-7; TRBD2 aligns across 7 bases. The CDR3 is 14 amino acids. V shed 3 bases, J shed 5 bases, and the junction held 8 bases outside the gene matches. CDR1 and CDR2 from the germline V gene are SGHRS and YFSETQ. The CDR3 nucleotides are TGCGCCAGCAGCTGGGAGGGTCGGCCCAACGAGCAGTACTTC. This sequence encodes CASSWEGRPNEQYF.